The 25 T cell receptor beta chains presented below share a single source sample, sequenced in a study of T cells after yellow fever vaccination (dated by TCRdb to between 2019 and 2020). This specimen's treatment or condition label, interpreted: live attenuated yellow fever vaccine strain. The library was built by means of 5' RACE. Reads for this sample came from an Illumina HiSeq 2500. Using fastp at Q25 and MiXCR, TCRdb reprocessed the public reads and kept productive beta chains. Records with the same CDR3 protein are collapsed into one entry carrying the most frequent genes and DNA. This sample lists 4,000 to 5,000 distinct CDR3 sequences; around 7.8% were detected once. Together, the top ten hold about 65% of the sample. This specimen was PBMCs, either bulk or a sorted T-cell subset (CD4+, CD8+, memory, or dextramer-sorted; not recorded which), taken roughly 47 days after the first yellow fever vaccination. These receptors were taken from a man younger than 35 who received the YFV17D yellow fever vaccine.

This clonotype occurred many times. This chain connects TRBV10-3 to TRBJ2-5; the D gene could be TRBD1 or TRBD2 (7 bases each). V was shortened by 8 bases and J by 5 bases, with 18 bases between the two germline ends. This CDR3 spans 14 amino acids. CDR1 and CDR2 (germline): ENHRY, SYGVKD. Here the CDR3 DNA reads TGTGCCATCGGAGGGACAGCGGGGTGGGAGACCCAGTACTTC. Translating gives CAIGGTAGWETQYF.

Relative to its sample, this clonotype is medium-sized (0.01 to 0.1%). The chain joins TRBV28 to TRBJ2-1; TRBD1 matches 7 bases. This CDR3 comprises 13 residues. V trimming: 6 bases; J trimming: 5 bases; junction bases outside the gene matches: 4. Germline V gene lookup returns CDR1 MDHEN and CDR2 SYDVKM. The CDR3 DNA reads TGTGCCAGCAGATCTACAGGGGACAATGAGCAGTTCTTC. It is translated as CASRSTGDNEQFF.

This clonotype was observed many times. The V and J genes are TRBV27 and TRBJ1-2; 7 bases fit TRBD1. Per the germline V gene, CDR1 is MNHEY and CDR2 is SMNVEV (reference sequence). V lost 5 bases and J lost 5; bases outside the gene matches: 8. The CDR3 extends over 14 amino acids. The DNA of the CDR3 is TGTGCCAGCAGTCTGGACAGGTGGGGATATGGCTACACCTTC. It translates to CASSLDRWGYGYTF.

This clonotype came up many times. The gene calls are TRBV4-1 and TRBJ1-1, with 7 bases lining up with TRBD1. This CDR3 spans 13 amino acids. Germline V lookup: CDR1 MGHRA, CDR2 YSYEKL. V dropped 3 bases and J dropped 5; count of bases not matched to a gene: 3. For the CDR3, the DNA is TGCGCCAGCAGCCACCCAGGGGGGACTGAAGCTTTCTTT. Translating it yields CASSHPGGTEAFF.

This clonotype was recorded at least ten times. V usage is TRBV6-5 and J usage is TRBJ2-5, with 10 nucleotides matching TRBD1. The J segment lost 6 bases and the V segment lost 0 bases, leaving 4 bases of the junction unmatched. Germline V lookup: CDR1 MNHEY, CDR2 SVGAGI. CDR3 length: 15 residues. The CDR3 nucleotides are TGTGCCAGCAGTTACTCGACAGGGGGCGGGAAGACCCAGTACTTC. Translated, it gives CASSYSTGGGKTQYF.

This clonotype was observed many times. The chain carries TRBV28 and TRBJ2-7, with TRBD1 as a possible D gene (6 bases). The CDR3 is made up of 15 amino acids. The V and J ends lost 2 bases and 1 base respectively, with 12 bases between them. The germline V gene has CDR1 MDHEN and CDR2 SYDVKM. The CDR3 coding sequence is TGTGCCAGCAGTTTAGGACAGTCAGAATCCTACGAGCAGTACGTC. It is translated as CASSLGQSESYEQYV.

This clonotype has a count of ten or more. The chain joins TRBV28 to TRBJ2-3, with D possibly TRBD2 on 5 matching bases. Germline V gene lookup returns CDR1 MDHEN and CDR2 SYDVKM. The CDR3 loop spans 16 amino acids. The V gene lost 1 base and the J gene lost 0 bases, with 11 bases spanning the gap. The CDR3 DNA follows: TGTGCCAGCAGTTTATTTGAGGGCCGTAGCACAGATACGCAGTATTTT. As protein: CASSLFEGRSTDTQYF.

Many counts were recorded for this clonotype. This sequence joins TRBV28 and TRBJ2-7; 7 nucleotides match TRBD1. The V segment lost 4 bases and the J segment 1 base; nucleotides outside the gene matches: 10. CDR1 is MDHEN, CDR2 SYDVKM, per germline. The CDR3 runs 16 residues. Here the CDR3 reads CASSYPTGARSYEQYF. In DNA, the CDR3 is TGTGCCAGCAGTTACCCAACAGGGGCCCGTTCCTACGAGCAGTACTTC.

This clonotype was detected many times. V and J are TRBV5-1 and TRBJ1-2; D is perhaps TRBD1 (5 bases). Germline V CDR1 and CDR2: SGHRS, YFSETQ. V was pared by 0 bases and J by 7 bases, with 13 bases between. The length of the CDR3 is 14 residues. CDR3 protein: CASSLGNPGSGYTF. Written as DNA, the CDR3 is TGCGCCAGCAGCTTGGGAAACCCAGGGTCTGGCTACACCTTC.

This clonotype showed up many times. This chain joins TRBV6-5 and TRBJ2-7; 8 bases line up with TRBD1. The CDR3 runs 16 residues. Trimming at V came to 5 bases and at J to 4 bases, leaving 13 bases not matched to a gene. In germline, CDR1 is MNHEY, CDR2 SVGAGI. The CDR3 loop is CASSPPPGQGGYEQYV. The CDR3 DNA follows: TGTGCCAGCAGTCCCCCCCCCGGACAGGGAGGTTACGAGCAGTACGTC.

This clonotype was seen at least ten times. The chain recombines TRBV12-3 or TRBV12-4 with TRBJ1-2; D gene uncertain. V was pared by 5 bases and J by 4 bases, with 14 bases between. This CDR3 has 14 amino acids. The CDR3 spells CASSQIRRGYGYTF. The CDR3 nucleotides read TGTGCCAGCAGTCAAATCCGAAGAGGCTATGGCTACACCTTC.

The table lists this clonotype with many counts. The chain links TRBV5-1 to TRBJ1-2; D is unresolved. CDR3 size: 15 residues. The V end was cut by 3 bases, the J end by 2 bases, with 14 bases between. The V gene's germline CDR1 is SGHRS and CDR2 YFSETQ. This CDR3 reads CASSWEPRQNYGYTF. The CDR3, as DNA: TGCGCCAGCAGCTGGGAGCCGAGGCAAAACTATGGCTACACCTTC.

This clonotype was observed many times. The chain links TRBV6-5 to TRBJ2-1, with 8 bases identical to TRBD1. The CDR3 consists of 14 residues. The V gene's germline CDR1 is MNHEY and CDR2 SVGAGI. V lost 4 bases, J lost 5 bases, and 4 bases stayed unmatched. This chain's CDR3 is CASSWTGTHNEQFF. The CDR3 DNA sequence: TGTGCCAGCAGTTGGACAGGGACCCACAATGAGCAGTTCTTC.

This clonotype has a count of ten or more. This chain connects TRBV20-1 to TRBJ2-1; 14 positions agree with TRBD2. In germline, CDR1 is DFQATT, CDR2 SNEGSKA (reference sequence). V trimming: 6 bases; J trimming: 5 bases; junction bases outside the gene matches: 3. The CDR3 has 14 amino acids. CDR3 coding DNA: TGCAGTGCCCCGACTAGCGGGGGGGACAATGAGCAGTTCTTC. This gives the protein CSAPTSGGDNEQFF.

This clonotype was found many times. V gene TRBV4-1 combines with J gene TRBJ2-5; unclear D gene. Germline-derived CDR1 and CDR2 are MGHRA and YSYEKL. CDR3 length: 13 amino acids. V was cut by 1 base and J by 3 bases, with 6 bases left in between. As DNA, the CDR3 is TGCGCCAGCAGCCAAGTGCTGAAAGAGACCCAGTACTTC. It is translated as CASSQVLKETQYF.

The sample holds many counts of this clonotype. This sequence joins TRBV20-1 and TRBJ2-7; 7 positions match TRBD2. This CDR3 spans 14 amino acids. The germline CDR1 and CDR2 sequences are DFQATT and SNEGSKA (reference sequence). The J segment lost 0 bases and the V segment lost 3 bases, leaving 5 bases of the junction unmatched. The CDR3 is CSARKAGSSYEQYF. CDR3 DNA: TGCAGTGCTAGGAAAGCGGGGAGCTCCTACGAGCAGTACTTC.

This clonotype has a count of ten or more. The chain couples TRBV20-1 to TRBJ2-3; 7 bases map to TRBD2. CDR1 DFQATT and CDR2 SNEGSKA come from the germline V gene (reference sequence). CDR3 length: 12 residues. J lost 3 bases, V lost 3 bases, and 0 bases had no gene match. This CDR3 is CSASGGTDTQYF. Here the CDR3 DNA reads TGCAGTGCTAGCGGGGGGACAGATACGCAGTATTTT.

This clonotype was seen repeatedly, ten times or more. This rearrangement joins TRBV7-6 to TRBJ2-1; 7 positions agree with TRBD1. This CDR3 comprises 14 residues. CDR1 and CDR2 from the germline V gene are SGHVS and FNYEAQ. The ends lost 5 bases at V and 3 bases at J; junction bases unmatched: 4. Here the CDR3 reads CASSRDRDYNEQFF. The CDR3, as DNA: TGTGCCAGCAGCCGAGACAGGGACTACAATGAGCAGTTCTTC.

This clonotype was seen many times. The CDR3 coding sequence is TGTGCCAGCGGAACCGGGAGAACCCTAACCCCGTCTCCCGAGCAGTACTTC. Residues: CASGTGRTLTPSPEQYF. The chain employs TRBV2 and TRBJ2-7; tentative D call: TRBD2 (6 bases). This CDR3 region has 17 residues. V lost 8 bases and J lost 6, with 29 bases in between. The germline CDR1 and CDR2 sequences are SNHLY and FYNNEI.

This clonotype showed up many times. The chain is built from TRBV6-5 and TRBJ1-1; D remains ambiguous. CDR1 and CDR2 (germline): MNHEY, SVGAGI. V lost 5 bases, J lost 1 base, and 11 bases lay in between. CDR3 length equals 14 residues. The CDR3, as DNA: TGTGCCAGCAGTCCCCAAACTCCGAACACTGAAGCTTTCTTT. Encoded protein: CASSPQTPNTEAFF.

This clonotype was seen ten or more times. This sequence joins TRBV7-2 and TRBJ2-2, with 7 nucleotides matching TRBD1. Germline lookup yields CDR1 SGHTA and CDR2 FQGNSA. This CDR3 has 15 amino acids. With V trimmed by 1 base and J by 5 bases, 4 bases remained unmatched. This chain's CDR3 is CASSLGARGTGELFF. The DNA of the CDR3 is TGTGCCAGCAGCTTAGGGGCCAGGGGGACCGGGGAGCTGTTTTTT. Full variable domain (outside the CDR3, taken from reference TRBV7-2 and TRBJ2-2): GAGVSQSPSNKVTEKGKDVELRCDPISGHTALYWYRQSLGQGLEFLIYFQGNSAPDKSGLPSDRFSAERTGGSVSTLTIQRTQQEDSAVYLCASSLGARGTGELFFGEGSRLTVL.

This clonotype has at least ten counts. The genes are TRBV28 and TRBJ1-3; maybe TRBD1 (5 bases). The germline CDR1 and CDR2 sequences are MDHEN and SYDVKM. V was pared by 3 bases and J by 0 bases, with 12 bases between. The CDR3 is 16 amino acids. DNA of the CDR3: TGTGCCAGCAGTTTGGGACGGGAAAGCTCTGGAAACACCATATATTTT. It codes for CASSLGRESSGNTIYF.

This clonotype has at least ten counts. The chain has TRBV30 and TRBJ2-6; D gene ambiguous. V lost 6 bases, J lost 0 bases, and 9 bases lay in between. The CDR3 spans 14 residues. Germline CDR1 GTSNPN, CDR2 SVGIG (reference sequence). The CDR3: CACQKDSGANVLTF. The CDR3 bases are TGTGCCTGCCAGAAAGACTCTGGGGCCAACGTCCTGACTTTC.

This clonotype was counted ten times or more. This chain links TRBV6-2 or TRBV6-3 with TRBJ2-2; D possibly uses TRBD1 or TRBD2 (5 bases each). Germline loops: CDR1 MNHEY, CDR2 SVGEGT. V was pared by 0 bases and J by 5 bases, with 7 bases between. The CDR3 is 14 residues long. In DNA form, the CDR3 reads TGTGCCAGCAGTTACTCATGGGGGACCGGGGAGCTGTTTTTT. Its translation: CASSYSWGTGELFF.

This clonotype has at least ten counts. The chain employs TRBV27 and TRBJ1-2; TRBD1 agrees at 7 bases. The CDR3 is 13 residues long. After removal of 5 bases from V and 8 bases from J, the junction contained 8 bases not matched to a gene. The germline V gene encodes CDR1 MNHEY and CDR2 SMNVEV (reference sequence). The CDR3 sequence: CASSTLRGDGYTF. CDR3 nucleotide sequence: TGTGCCAGCAGTACGCTCAGGGGGGACGGCTACACCTTC.